A selection of T cell receptor beta chains follows, all from one sample in a study of T cell responses to AZD1222 COVID-19 vaccine. Clones were sequenced by immunoSEQ multiplex PCR, and TCRdb holds only the in-frame ones, with some missing. The data show 190,000 or so clones, 88% seen once. The sample consisted of peripheral blood, taken 28 days after the second AZD1222 dose. All receptors come from an adult who received the AZD1222 COVID-19 vaccine. Both conserved end residues are part of each CDR3. Fields, in order: V gene, D gene, J gene, clone size, CDR3 DNA, CDR3 protein. D genes are given only for firm matches. The size field is filled for only some rows; it gives once, few, many or a size class.

TRBV10-2	.	TRBJ2-1	.	TGCGCCAGCAGTGAGTCCGTTGATACTGCCTCCTACAATGAGCAGTTCTTC	CASSESVDTASYNEQFF
TRBV19	TRBD1	TRBJ1-2	.	TGTGCCAGTAGTGAACAGGGGCGTCGGGGCTATGGCTACACCTTC	CASSEQGRRGYGYTF
TRBV5-1	TRBD2	TRBJ2-7	.	TGCGCCAGCAGCGCCGGGACTAGCGGGATTACCTACGAGCAGTACTTC	CASSAGTSGITYEQYF
TRBV7-3	TRBD1	TRBJ2-3	.	TGTGCCAGCAGCCCGACAGGGATAGATACGCAGTATTTT	CASSPTGIDTQYF
TRBV6-1	TRBD1	TRBJ2-1	.	TGTGCCAGCAGTGGTGCCTTCGGGACAGGCAGCGATGAGCAGTTCTTC	CASSGAFGTGSDEQFF
TRBV5-4	TRBD2	TRBJ2-1	.	TGTGCCAGCAGCCCCAATCTCGGGAGGAGCTCCTACAATGAGCAGTTCTTC	CASSPNLGRSSYNEQFF
TRBV18	TRBD1	TRBJ2-3	.	TGTGCCAGCTCACCACGGTCAGGGGGAGATACGCAGTATTTT	CASSPRSGGDTQYF
TRBV20-1	.	TRBJ1-6	.	TGCAGTGCTAGTCCTAGGGGAGTAAGGAATTCACCCCTCCACTTT	CSASPRGVRNSPLHF
TRBV20-1	.	TRBJ1-5	once	TGCAGTGCTAGTCAGAGTTATAGCAATCAGCCCCAGCATTTT	CSASQSYSNQPQHF
TRBV15	.	TRBJ2-1	once	TGTGCCACCAGCACACCGGGACGCCACTCTCCTCTCAATGAGCAGTTCTTC	CATSTPGRHSPLNEQFF
TRBV30	.	TRBJ1-5	.	TGTGCCTGGACCCCCAGTCGGAATCAGCCCCAGCATTTT	CAWTPSRNQPQHF
TRBV7-2	TRBD1	TRBJ1-5	once	TGTGCCAGCAGCTTAGCGGACAGGAATCAGCCCCAGCATTTT	CASSLADRNQPQHF
TRBV18	.	TRBJ1-4	.	TGTGCCAGCTCACCAATGAGTGCAACTAATGAAAAACTGTTTTTT	CASSPMSATNEKLFF
TRBV28	.	TRBJ1-1	.	TGTGCCAGCAGTCCGGGCAACAGAAACACTGAAGCTTTCTTT	CASSPGNRNTEAFF
TRBV19	.	TRBJ1-4	.	TGTGCCAGTAGTATAGCAGGAGGAGGTAATGAAAAACTGTTTTTT	CASSIAGGGNEKLFF
TRBV27	.	TRBJ1-1	.	TGTGCCACAGAGACCGTAACTGAAGCTTTCTTT	CATETVTEAFF
TRBV28	.	TRBJ2-7	.	TGTGCCAGCAGTTCACAGGCCCTAGAGCAGTACTTC	CASSSQALEQYF
TRBV7-8	.	TRBJ2-1	once	TGTGCCAGCCGAGGGGATGGCGGGCGGGACAATGAGCAGTTCTTC	CASRGDGGRDNEQFF
TRBV28	.	TRBJ2-7	.	TGTGCCAGCAGAATGGGAGCTTCCTACGAGCAGTACTTC	CASRMGASYEQYF
TRBV2	.	TRBJ2-3	.	TGTGCCAGCATTAGGCAGGTATTCGGTCCAGATACGCAGTATTTT	CASIRQVFGPDTQYF